This is a list of T cell receptor beta chains from one sample in a study of blood T cell repertoires in COVID-19. The table came from immunoSEQ multiplex PCR; TCRdb's copy has only in-frame clones and leaves some out. The table includes around 200,000 clones, approximately 89% detected once. Sequenced: peripheral blood. These receptors were collected from a man aged 40-50 years with active or convalescent COVID-19. The CDR3 runs from the conserved cysteine through the conserved F or W. The D gene is left open where the match is weak.

d_call,v_call,cdr3_aa
-,TRBV29-1,CSVEAGSTDTQYF
TRBD1,TRBV7-6,CASSPHRGLYNEQFF
-,TRBV2,CASSGQLRAETQYF
TRBD1,TRBV3-1/TRBV3-2,CASRDRVGNQPQHF
TRBD2,TRBV5-6,CASSLGPGLGVPTQYF
-,TRBV29-1,CSVNDRYTEAFF
TRBD1,TRBV6-5,CACRQGVTDTQYF
TRBD1,TRBV5-4,CASSPRDRGSNQPQHF
TRBD1,TRBV18,CASSRPGTDYGYTF
-,TRBV5-1,CASSLNTGLYNSPLHF
TRBD1,TRBV7-8,CASSLSGGVEKLFF
TRBD1,TRBV6-1,CASSEIVGTGEETQYF